A selection of T cell receptor beta chains follows, all from one sample in a study of T cells in localized non-small cell lung cancer. Sequencing was performed with immunoSEQ multiplex PCR; in TCRdb, only in-frame clones are kept and a portion is missing. Of around 50,000 clones listed, around four fifths are singletons. Sequenced material: peripheral blood, taken before any cancer treatment. The receptors derive from a female donor older than 55 with stage II squamous cell lung carcinoma. Each CDR3 is given with its conserved first and last residue. D genes are given only for firm matches. The size field is filled for only some rows; it gives once, few, many or a size class.

size	V	J	D	DNA	CDR3
.	TRBV13	TRBJ1-1	TRBD1	TGTGCCAGCAGCCTAGGACAGGGGAACACTGAAGCTTTCTTT	CASSLGQGNTEAFF
.	TRBV4-1	TRBJ2-2	.	TGCGCCAGCAGCCAAGATGTCAGGGTCGCGAACACCGGGGAGCTGTTTTTT	CASSQDVRVANTGELFF
.	TRBV5-1	TRBJ1-3	.	TGCGCCAGCAGCTCGGCCCTACAGGGATCTGGAAACACCATATATTTT	CASSSALQGSGNTIYF
.	TRBV5-4	TRBJ1-1	.	TGTGCCAGCAGCTTCGGAGGGTGGGACACTGAAGCTTTCTTT	CASSFGGWDTEAFF
.	TRBV5-1	TRBJ2-7	TRBD1	TGCGCCAGCAGCCTAAGACCGGGACAGGGAAGAAACGAGCAGTACTTC	CASSLRPGQGRNEQYF
.	TRBV7-2	TRBJ2-3	.	TGTGCCAGCAGCTTAGCGGGGGGGCCGAATACGCAGTATTTT	CASSLAGGPNTQYF
.	TRBV18	TRBJ2-7	.	TGTGCCAGCTCACCCCGGGAGGAGCAGTACTTC	CASSPREEQYF
.	TRBV19	TRBJ1-6	.	TGTGCCAGTAGTATGGGTAGGGGAGATAATTCACCCCTCCACTTT	CASSMGRGDNSPLHF
.	TRBV5-1	TRBJ1-2	TRBD1	TGCGCCAGCAGCTTCCGGGACAGGGGGCCCGGTGGCTACACCTTC	CASSFRDRGPGGYTF
few	TRBV5-6	TRBJ1-1	TRBD1	TGTGCCAGCAGCTTGGGGGGGACAGTAGTCACTGAAGCTTTCTTT	CASSLGGTVVTEAFF
few	TRBV29-1	TRBJ1-1	.	TGCAGCGTTTCTTGGGCCCTAGGGAACACTGAAGCTTTCTTT	CSVSWALGNTEAFF
.	TRBV6-5	TRBJ2-1	TRBD1	TGTGCCAGCAGTTACGCGATGGGGACAGTCAATGAGCAGTTCTTC	CASSYAMGTVNEQFF
.	TRBV6-6	TRBJ2-3	.	TGTGCCAGCAGTTACTCGGGGTTCACAGATACGCAGTATTTT	CASSYSGFTDTQYF
.	TRBV6-5	TRBJ1-1	.	TGTGCCAGCAGACCAGGGGCCATGAACACTGAAGCTTTCTTT	CASRPGAMNTEAFF
.	TRBV27	TRBJ2-3	.	TGTGCCAGCAGTTTATCACTAGGGTCGGGCACAGATACGCAGTATTTT	CASSLSLGSGTDTQYF
.	TRBV7-2	TRBJ2-1	TRBD1	TGTGCCAGCAGCTTAGTATTCCAGGGGGCAGTCTTGGAGGATGAGCAGTTCTTC	CASSLVFQGAVLEDEQFF
.	TRBV7-9	TRBJ1-2	.	TGTGCCAGCAGCTTAGGGATAGCTAACTATGGCTACACCTTC	CASSLGIANYGYTF
.	TRBV6-6	TRBJ2-5	.	TGTGCCAGCAGTTACGAAGTGACCCAGTACTTC	CASSYEVTQYF
.	TRBV7-2	TRBJ2-1	TRBD2	TGTGCCAGCAGCTTAGAGATTAGCGGGGGCTACAATGAGCAGTTCTTC	CASSLEISGGYNEQFF
.	TRBV18	TRBJ2-5	.	TGTGCCAGCTCACGACACAGGGGAGGACAAGAGACCCAGTACTTC	CASSRHRGGQETQYF
.	TRBV21-1	TRBJ1-6	.	TGTGCCAGCAGCAAAGGGGCTCGCATTTCACCCCTCCACTTT	CASSKGARISPLHF
few	TRBV2	TRBJ1-2	TRBD1	TGTGCCAGCAGCCGAGGGACAGACACTTTCTTTCCTTATGGCTACACCTTC	CASSRGTDTFFPYGYTF
.	TRBV7-6	TRBJ1-4	.	TGTGCCAGCAGCTTAGGGCAGGGAGGGGAAAAACTGTTTTTT	CASSLGQGGEKLFF
medium-sized	TRBV7-2	TRBJ1-3	.	TGTGCCAGCAGCTTAGTCCCTGTGTACTCTGGAAACACCATATATTTT	CASSLVPVYSGNTIYF
.	TRBV10-1	TRBJ2-3	.	TGCGCCAGCAGTGACGGGGGTTCGGGCACAGATACGCAGTATTTT	CASSDGGSGTDTQYF
once	TRBV19	TRBJ1-5	.	TGTGCCAGTAGTCTTAGACAGGACAATCAGCCCCAGCATTTT	CASSLRQDNQPQHF
.	TRBV27	TRBJ2-1	.	TGTGCCAGCAGTATTGACAGGAATAACAATGAGCAGTTCTTC	CASSIDRNNNEQFF
.	TRBV7-8	TRBJ2-5	.	TGTGCCAGCAGCCCCAGAGGGCTGCTGGTCCAAGAGACCCAGTACTTC	CASSPRGLLVQETQYF
.	TRBV6-5	TRBJ1-5	.	TGTGCCAGCAGGAGGGGGACAACTACCAATCAGCCCCAGCATTTT	CASRRGTTTNQPQHF
.	TRBV19	TRBJ1-1	TRBD1	TGTGCCAGTAGTATCGACAGGGCAATGAACACTGAAGCTTTCTTT	CASSIDRAMNTEAFF
.	TRBV5-4	TRBJ1-4	.	TGTGCCAGCAGCTTGGCGCCAGATGCAACTAATGAAAAACTGTTTTTT	CASSLAPDATNEKLFF
.	TRBV2	TRBJ2-7	.	TGTGCCAGCAGTGAAGGTCTCCCCTGGGGGAGCTTC	CASSEGLPWGSF
.	TRBV29-1	TRBJ2-7	.	TGCAGCGCTAAAGGCGCAGGCCTCTACGAGCAGTACTTC	CSAKGAGLYEQYF
.	TRBV19	TRBJ1-2	TRBD1	TGTGCCAGTAGTTCCCAACAGGGGGGTGATGGCTACACCTTC	CASSSQQGGDGYTF
few	TRBV7-2	TRBJ2-1	.	TGTGCCAGCAGCTTACAACCGGGCGGTGAGCAGTTCTTC	CASSLQPGGEQFF
.	TRBV28	TRBJ1-2	.	TGTGCCAGCAGTCCCGACAGGAGCTATGGCTACACCTTC	CASSPDRSYGYTF
.	TRBV7-2	TRBJ2-2	TRBD2	TGTGCCAGCAGCTGGACTAGCGGGGGGGCCACCGGGGAGCTGTTTTTT	CASSWTSGGATGELFF
.	TRBV4-2	TRBJ2-7	.	TGTGCCAGCAGCCAGACCCGCGTGGGCGAGCAGTACTTC	CASSQTRVGEQYF
once	TRBV11-2	TRBJ2-5	TRBD2	TGTGCCAGCAGCTTCAGCCGGGGGGGAGGAGAGACCCAGTACTTC	CASSFSRGGGETQYF
.	TRBV29-1	TRBJ1-2	TRBD1	TGCAGCGTTGCACACTGGACAGGAGGGAATGGCTACACCTTC	CSVAHWTGGNGYTF
.	TRBV6-4	TRBJ2-1	TRBD2	TGTGCCAGCAGTGACTCAGGGCTAGCGGGGGGGAGTGAGCAGTTCTTC	CASSDSGLAGGSEQFF
.	TRBV29-1	TRBJ1-4	TRBD1	TGCAGCGTTGGGGGGACAGGGACTGAAAAACTGTTTTTT	CSVGGTGTEKLFF